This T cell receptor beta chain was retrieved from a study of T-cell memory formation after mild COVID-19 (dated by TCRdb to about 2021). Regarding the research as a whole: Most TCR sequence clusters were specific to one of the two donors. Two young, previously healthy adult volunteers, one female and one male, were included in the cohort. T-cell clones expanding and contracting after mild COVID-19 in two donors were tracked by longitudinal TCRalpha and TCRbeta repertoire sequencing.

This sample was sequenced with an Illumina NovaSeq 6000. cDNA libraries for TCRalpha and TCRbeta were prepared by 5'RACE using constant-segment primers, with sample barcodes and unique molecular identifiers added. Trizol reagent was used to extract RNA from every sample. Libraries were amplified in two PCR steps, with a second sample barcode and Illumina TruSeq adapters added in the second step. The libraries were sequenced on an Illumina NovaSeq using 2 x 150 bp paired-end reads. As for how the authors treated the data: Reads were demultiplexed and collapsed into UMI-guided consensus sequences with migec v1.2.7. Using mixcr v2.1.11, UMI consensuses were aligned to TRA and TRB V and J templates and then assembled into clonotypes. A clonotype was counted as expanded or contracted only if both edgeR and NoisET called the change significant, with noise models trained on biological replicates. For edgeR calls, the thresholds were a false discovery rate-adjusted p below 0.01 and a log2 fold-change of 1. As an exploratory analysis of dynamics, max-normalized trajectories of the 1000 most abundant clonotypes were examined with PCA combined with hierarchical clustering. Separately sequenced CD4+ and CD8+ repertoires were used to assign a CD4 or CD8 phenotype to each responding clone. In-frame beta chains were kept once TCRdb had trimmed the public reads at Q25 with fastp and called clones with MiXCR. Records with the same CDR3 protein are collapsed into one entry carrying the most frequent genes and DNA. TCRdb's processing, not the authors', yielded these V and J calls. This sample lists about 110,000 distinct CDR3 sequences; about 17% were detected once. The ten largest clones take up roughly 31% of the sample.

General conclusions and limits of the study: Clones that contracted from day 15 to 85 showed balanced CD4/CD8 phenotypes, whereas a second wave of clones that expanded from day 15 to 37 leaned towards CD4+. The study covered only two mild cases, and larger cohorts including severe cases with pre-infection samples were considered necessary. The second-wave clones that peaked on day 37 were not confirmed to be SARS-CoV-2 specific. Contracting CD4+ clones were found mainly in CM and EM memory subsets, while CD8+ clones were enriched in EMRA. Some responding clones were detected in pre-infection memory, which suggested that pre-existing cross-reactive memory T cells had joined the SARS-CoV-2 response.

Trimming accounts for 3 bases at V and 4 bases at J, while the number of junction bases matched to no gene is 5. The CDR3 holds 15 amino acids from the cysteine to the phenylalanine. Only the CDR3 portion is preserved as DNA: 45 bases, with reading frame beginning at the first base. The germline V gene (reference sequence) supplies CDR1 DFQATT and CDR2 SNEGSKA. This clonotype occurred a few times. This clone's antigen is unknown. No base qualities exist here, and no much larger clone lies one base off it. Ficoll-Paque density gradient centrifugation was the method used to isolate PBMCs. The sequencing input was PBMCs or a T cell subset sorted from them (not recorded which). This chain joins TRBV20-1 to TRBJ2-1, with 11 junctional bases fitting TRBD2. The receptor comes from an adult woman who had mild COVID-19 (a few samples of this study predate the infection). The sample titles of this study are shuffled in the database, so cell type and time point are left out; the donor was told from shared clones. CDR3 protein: CSARGTSGLYNEQFF. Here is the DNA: TGCAGTGCTAGGGGGACTAGCGGACTTTACAATGAGCAGTTCTTC.